These 20 T cell receptor beta chains were sequenced from one sample in a study of STAT5B mutations in CD4+ large granular lymphocyte leukemia. Profiling relied on immunoSEQ multiplex PCR, and the TCRdb table lists in-frame clones only, not all of them. The sample records tens of thousands of clones, approximately 67% being singletons. The material sequenced was CD4+ T cells from blood buffy coats. The receptors shown here come from a human donor in good health.

The chain links TRBV14 to TRBJ2-5, with D possibly TRBD2 on 6 matching bases. The CDR3 sequence is 15 residues long. Trimming removed 1 base at V and 7 bases at J, with 16 bases between. The V gene's germline CDR1 is SGHDN and CDR2 FVKESK. CDR3 sequence reads: CASSQGGAEGVTQYF. The DNA of the CDR3 is TGTGCCAGCAGCCAAGGCGGGGCAGAAGGGGTGACCCAGTACTTC.

The chain links TRBV28 to TRBJ1-6; tentative D call: TRBD1 (5 bases). This CDR3 is built from 17 residues. The germline CDR1 and CDR2 sequences are MDHEN and SYDVKM. V was cut by 5 bases and J by 4 bases, with 18 bases left in between. This chain's CDR3 is CASSPSGWGGYNSPLHF. The DNA for the CDR3 is TGTGCCAGCAGTCCCTCAGGGTGGGGAGGTTATAATTCACCCCTCCACTTT.

The J gene is TRBJ1-6, the V gene TRBV5-6; 9 bases align to TRBD1. CDR1 and CDR2 (germline): SGHDT, YYEEEE. V dropped 7 bases and J dropped 5; count of bases not matched to a gene: 7. This CDR3 contains 15 residues. As DNA, the CDR3 is TGTGCCAGCGCCCTGTGGGACAGGGATAATTCACCCCTCCACTTT. It encodes CASALWDRDNSPLHF.

This rearrangement joins TRBV11-1 to TRBJ2-1, with TRBD2 matching over 9 bases. The length of the CDR3 is 15 residues. Per the germline V gene, CDR1 is SGHAT and CDR2 is FQDESV (reference sequence). After removal of 3 bases from V and 4 bases from J, the junction contained 4 bases not matched to a gene. The CDR3 loop is CASSLAGGHYNEQFF. CDR3 sequence (DNA): TGTGCCAGCAGCTTGGCGGGGGGGCATTACAATGAGCAGTTCTTC. Looking up the rest from reference TRBV11-1 and TRBJ2-1 gives the full variable domain: EAEVAQSPRYKITEKSQAVAFWCDPISGHATLYWYRQILGQGPELLVQFQDESVVDDSQLPKDRFSAERLKGVDSTLKIQPAELGDSAMYLCASSLAGGHYNEQFFGPGTRLTVL.

The chain couples TRBV5-1 to TRBJ2-2; perhaps TRBD2 as D (5 bases). Per germline, CDR1 SGHRS and CDR2 YFSETQ. This CDR3 contains 16 residues. V was pared by 0 bases and J by 0 bases, with 9 bases between. The CDR3 protein is CASSLALAANTGELFF. In DNA form, the CDR3 reads TGCGCCAGCAGCTTGGCCCTAGCTGCGAACACCGGGGAGCTGTTTTTT.

The chain has TRBV6-6 and TRBJ2-5; 11 bases are a match to TRBD2. After removal of 0 bases from V and 5 bases from J, the junction contained 2 bases not matched to a gene. CDR3 length equals 15 residues. Germline CDR1 MNHNY, CDR2 SVGAGI (reference sequence). CDR3 sequence (DNA): TGTGCCAGCAGTTACTCGAGACTAGCGGGGGAGACCCAGTACTTC. It codes for CASSYSRLAGETQYF.

A remark on this clone: The junction departs from germline at one end; a sequencing error may be responsible. The V and J genes are TRBV11-1 and TRBJ2-3, with 7 bases fitting TRBD1. CDR3 length: 16 amino acids. The germline CDR1 and CDR2 sequences are SGHAT and FQDESV (reference sequence). CDR3 loop: CASSFQRGRRTGTQYF. CDR3 nucleotides: TGTGCCAGCAGCTTTCAACGGGGACGTAGGACAGGTACGCAGTATTTT. Based on the CDR3 plus reference TRBV11-1 and TRBJ2-3, the full variable domain is EAEVAQSPRYKITEKSQAVAFWCDPISGHATLYWYRQILGQGPELLVQFQDESVVDDSQLPKDRFSAERLKGVDSTLKIQPAELGDSAMYLCASSFQRGRRTGTQYFGPGTRLTVL.

This chain joins TRBV9 and TRBJ1-1; D possibly corresponds to TRBD1 (6 bases). The CDR3 is 17 amino acids. Germline V CDR1 and CDR2: SGDLS, YYNGEE. The V and J ends lost 2 bases and 3 bases respectively, with 20 bases between them. CDR3 amino acids: CASSVSGGSQRDTEAFF. The CDR3 region has the DNA TGTGCCAGCAGCGTCAGCGGGGGCTCCCAGCGAGACACTGAAGCTTTCTTT.

The J gene is TRBJ1-2, the V gene TRBV5-1; 10 bases agree with TRBD1. This CDR3 is built from 15 residues. V lost 7 bases and J lost 5; bases outside the gene matches: 11. Germline V gene lookup returns CDR1 SGHRS and CDR2 YFSETQ. This chain's CDR3 is CASSGQGSGVYGYTF. The DNA for the CDR3 is TGCGCCAGCTCGGGACAGGGGTCTGGGGTTTATGGCTACACCTTC. Supplemented by reference TRBV5-1 and TRBJ1-2, the full variable domain reads KAGVTQTPRYLIKTRGQQVTLSCSPISGHRSVSWYQQTPGQGLQFLFEYFSETQRNKGNFPGRFSGRQFSNSRSEMNVSTLELGDSALYLCASSGQGSGVYGYTFGSGTRLTVV.

The chain combines TRBV6-1 with TRBJ2-3, with 7 bases fitting TRBD1. Unmatched junction bases numbered 4, after V lost 4 bases and J lost 0 bases. This CDR3 spans 15 amino acids. CDR1 is MNHNS and CDR2 is SASEGT in the germline V gene. CDR3 residues: CASSATGLSTDTQYF. DNA for the CDR3: TGTGCCAGCAGTGCGACAGGGTTAAGCACAGATACGCAGTATTTT.

The V gene is TRBV2, the J gene TRBJ2-3, with no clear D. The ends were cut back, 5 bases at V and 0 bases at J, with 15 bases in the middle. The length of the CDR3 is 16 residues. From germline, CDR1 is SNHLY and CDR2 FYNNEI. CDR3 in DNA: TGTGCCAGCAGTAAACTGACGGGTGTAAGCACAGATACGCAGTATTTT. It encodes CASSKLTGVSTDTQYF.

The chain couples TRBV5-6 to TRBJ1-2; D gene uncertain. Trimming cost V 4 bases and J 5 bases, with 15 bases left between them. CDR3 length: 14 amino acids. Germline CDR1 SGHDT, CDR2 YYEEEE. The CDR3 nucleotides read TGTGCCAGCAGCGTCCCCCCAGGCGAATATGGCTACACCTTC. Translating gives CASSVPPGEYGYTF.

This sequence joins TRBV6-1 and TRBJ1-3; unclear D gene. V was pared by 7 bases and J by 0 bases, with 7 bases between. Germline CDR1 is MNHNS and CDR2 is SASEGT. The CDR3 extends over 13 amino acids. Written as DNA, the CDR3 is TGTGCCAGCACCCAGATCTCTGGAAACACCATATATTTT. Translated: CASTQISGNTIYF.

This clone was seen a handful of times. In nucleotides, the CDR3 is TGTGCCAGCAGCTTAGGACAGGCATTCCATGGCTACACCTTC. This translates into CASSLGQAFHGYTF. V usage is TRBV7-9 and J usage is TRBJ1-2; maybe TRBD1 (6 bases). There are 14 residues in the CDR3. V was cut by 1 base and J by 6 bases, with 12 bases left in between. Germline V CDR1 and CDR2: SEHNR, FQNEAQ (reference sequence).

The chain links TRBV9 to TRBJ2-5; TRBD1 agrees at 8 bases. After removal of 4 bases from V and 2 bases from J, the junction contained 10 bases not matched to a gene. CDR1 and CDR2 (germline): SGDLS, YYNGEE. The CDR3 is made up of 16 amino acids. This CDR3 reads CASSPHEGQGQETQYF. As DNA, the CDR3 is TGTGCCAGCAGCCCCCATGAAGGACAGGGACAAGAGACCCAGTACTTC.

This clone was observed once. The chain couples TRBV28 to TRBJ2-7, with D possibly matching TRBD1 (6 bases). Deletions cut 4 bases from V and 9 bases from J, with 13 bases between. Germline V gene sequence: CDR1 MDHEN, CDR2 SYDVKM. The CDR3 loop spans 12 amino acids. The CDR3 is CASSSDRPGQYF. CDR3 nucleotide sequence: TGTGCCAGCAGTTCAGACAGGCCAGGGCAGTACTTC.

This clone was found once. The V and J genes are TRBV18 and TRBJ2-7; D not certain. The CDR3 totals 13 residues. V gave up 3 bases and J gave up 2 bases, with 8 bases separating them. Germline V lookup: CDR1 KGHSH, CDR2 LQKENI. The CDR3: CASSPGGTYEQYF. The CDR3 nucleotides read TGTGCCAGCTCACCGGGCGGAACCTACGAGCAGTACTTC.

The chain has TRBV5-1 and TRBJ1-6, with TRBD1 as a possible D gene (5 bases). The ends were cut back, 1 base at V and 7 bases at J, with 15 bases in the middle. CDR3 length equals 16 residues. The V gene's germline CDR1 is SGHRS and CDR2 YFSETQ. The CDR3 region has the DNA TGCGCCAGCAGCTTGTCCGGGACGGCTCCGAATTCACCCCTCCACTTT. Its translation is CASSLSGTAPNSPLHF.

The rearrangement links TRBV5-6 to TRBJ2-2; tentatively, D is TRBD2 (6 bases). Germline lookup yields CDR1 SGHDT and CDR2 YYEEEE. The V and J ends lost 0 bases and 4 bases respectively, with 13 bases between them. The CDR3 is 16 amino acids. The CDR3 DNA reads as TGTGCCAGCAGCTTGGGGGACCGGCGGGGCACCGGGGAGCTGTTTTTT. It specifies CASSLGDRRGTGELFF.

The V call is TRBV27, the J call TRBJ2-1; unclear D gene. The CDR3 has 14 amino acids. V lost 5 bases to trimming and J lost 7 bases, with 15 bases between them. Germline values: CDR1 MNHEY, CDR2 SMNVEV (reference sequence). The CDR3 spells CASSDKPLQNEQFF. For the CDR3, the DNA is TGTGCCAGCAGTGACAAGCCCCTGCAGAATGAGCAGTTCTTC.